The 32 T cell receptor beta chains below were found in one sample sequenced in a study of shared clonotypes between healthy human individuals. The repertoire was sequenced with immunoSEQ multiplex PCR; TCRdb's copy has only in-frame clones and lacks some. Of nearly 1 million clones listed, 70% to 85% are singletons. Sequencing was carried out using memory CD4+ T cells sorted from blood. Subset defined: CD45RA-negative fraction. The receptors stem from a man aged 18 to 30 in good health.

The rearrangement uses TRBV28 and TRBJ1-2, with D tentatively TRBD1 (5 bases). The CDR3 runs 13 residues. Per the germline V gene, CDR1 is MDHEN and CDR2 is SYDVKM. Trimming removed 3 bases from V and 6 bases from J, with 11 bases in between. The DNA of the CDR3 is TGTGCCAGCAGTTTTCAGGGATGGGATGGCTACACCTTC. This codes for CASSFQGWDGYTF.

The chain is built from TRBV11-3 and TRBJ2-2, with D hard to call. The CDR3 totals 14 residues. Germline CDR1 and CDR2: SGHNT and YENEEA. Deletions cut 4 bases from V and 0 bases from J, with 6 bases between. The CDR3 region is CASSWHANTGELFF. The CDR3 nucleotides are TGTGCCAGCAGCTGGCACGCGAACACCGGGGAGCTGTTTTTT.

The V and J genes are TRBV2 and TRBJ2-5; 9 bases map to TRBD2. The CDR3 runs to 14 residues. Germline-derived CDR1 and CDR2 are SNHLY and FYNNEI. V shed 5 bases, J shed 3 bases, and the junction held 4 bases outside the gene matches. Here the CDR3 DNA reads TGTGCCAGCAGTTGGCTAGCGGGAAAAGAGACCCAGTACTTC. Translating it yields CASSWLAGKETQYF.

About this clone itself: Additional DNA sequences in this sample encode the identical CDR3. V and J are TRBV5-6 and TRBJ1-5; 8 nucleotides agree with TRBD1. Germline CDR1 SGHDT, CDR2 YYEEEE. With V trimmed by 4 bases and J by 0 bases, 3 bases remained unmatched. This CDR3 is 15 amino acids long. Here the CDR3 reads CASSRQGNSNQPQHF. The CDR3 DNA sequence: TGTGCCAGCAGCCGACAGGGGAATAGCAATCAGCCCCAGCATTTT.

The chain has TRBV9 and TRBJ2-1; possible D gene TRBD1, 5 bases. CDR3 length equals 15 residues. V lost 5 bases and J lost 6, with 18 bases in between. From germline, CDR1 is SGDLS and CDR2 YYNGEE. CDR3 DNA sequence: TGTGCCAGCAGTGCCCCCCCTACAGGAGCCAATGAGCAGTTCTTC. It encodes CASSAPPTGANEQFF. Variable domain in full (rest from reference TRBV9 and TRBJ2-1): DSGVTQTPKHLITATGQRVTLRCSPRSGDLSVYWYQQSLDQGLQFLIQYYNGEERAKGNILERFSAQQFPDLHSELNLSSLELGDSALYFCASSAPPTGANEQFFGPGTRLTVL.

This clone was found once. It differs at one base from a far larger clone, so likely a read error. This chain uses TRBV18 with TRBJ2-5, with D uncertain. The CDR3 has 14 residues. Germline loops: CDR1 KGHSH, CDR2 LQKENI. CDR3 bases: TGTGCCAACTCACCACAGAGCAGTCCGGGGACCCAGTACTTC. Translating gives CANSPQSSPGTQYF.

The genes are TRBV5-6 and TRBJ2-3, with D possibly being TRBD1 (5 bases). The CDR3 extends over 15 amino acids. Germline loops: CDR1 SGHDT, CDR2 YYEEEE. Trimming pared 4 bases from V and 3 bases from J, leaving 15 bases between. The CDR3 DNA is TGTGCCAGCAGCGTCGACAGTGGGAAGACAGATACGCAGTATTTT. It is translated as CASSVDSGKTDTQYF.

The V gene is TRBV9, the J gene TRBJ1-3; TRBD1 might be the D (6 bases). The germline V gene has CDR1 SGDLS and CDR2 YYNGEE. The CDR3 loop spans 19 amino acids. V was clipped by 1 base and J by 4 bases, with 24 bases between them. CDR3 in DNA: TGTGCCAGCAGCGTATTCCCCCGCTTGACAGGAATGACGGGAAACACCATATATTTT. Translating gives CASSVFPRLTGMTGNTIYF.

This sequence joins TRBV18 and TRBJ2-1, with D perhaps matching TRBD2 (5 bases). There are 12 residues in the CDR3. Germline CDR1 reads KGHSH; CDR2 reads LQKENI. V lost 2 bases, J lost 10 bases, and 9 bases lay in between. The chain's CDR3 is CASSPMREEQFF. In DNA, the CDR3 is TGTGCCAGCTCACCAATGAGGGAAGAGCAGTTCTTC.

The chain joins TRBV5-1 to TRBJ1-4, with TRBD1 matching 10 bases. The CDR3 extends over 14 amino acids. V trimming: 3 bases; J trimming: 7 bases; junction bases outside the gene matches: 3. Germline lookup yields CDR1 SGHRS and CDR2 YFSETQ. The CDR3 is CASSSGTGAEKLFF. The DNA for the CDR3 is TGCGCCAGCAGCTCCGGGACAGGGGCTGAAAAACTGTTTTTT.

This chain joins TRBV2 and TRBJ2-5, with 13 bases aligning to TRBD2. After removal of 4 bases from V and 4 bases from J, the junction contained 6 bases not matched to a gene. The CDR3 spans 16 residues. Germline CDR1 SNHLY, CDR2 FYNNEI. CDR3 sequence (DNA): TGTGCCAGCAGTGCAAGACTAGCGGGGGGAACAGAGACCCAGTACTTC. Its translation is CASSARLAGGTETQYF. The full variable domain, its missing parts supplied by reference TRBV2 and TRBJ2-5, is EPEVTQTPSHQVTQMGQEVILRCVPISNHLYFYWYRQILGQKVEFLVSFYNNEISEKSEIFDDQFSVERPDGSNFTLKIRSTKLEDSAMYFCASSARLAGGTETQYFGPGTRLLVL.

The chain carries TRBV7-3 and TRBJ2-7, with TRBD2 as a possible D gene (5 bases). The V gene's germline CDR1 is SGHTA and CDR2 FQGTGA. Trimming removed 5 bases at V and 4 bases at J, with 18 bases between. The CDR3 is made up of 15 amino acids. CDR3 bases: TGTGCCAGCAGCCGCATACCCAGCGGTACTTACGAGCAGTACTTC. Its translation is CASSRIPSGTYEQYF.

This clone was seen more than once but under ten times. The V and J genes are TRBV6-6 and TRBJ2-3; the D gene is possibly TRBD1 (6 bases). The CDR3 sequence is 14 residues long. V shed 6 bases and J shed 0 bases, with 10 bases lying between them. The germline CDR1 and CDR2 sequences are MNHNY and SVGAGI (reference sequence). As DNA, the CDR3 is TGTGCCAGCAGCTGGACAGCAAGCACAGATACGCAGTATTTT. As protein: CASSWTASTDTQYF.

A note on this clone: A far larger clone is one base from this, pointing to a likely read error. The J gene is TRBJ2-7, the V gene TRBV10-1; 11 bases line up with TRBD2. Trimming removed 4 bases from V and 3 bases from J; junction bases left unmatched: 5. This CDR3 has 15 residues. Germline loops: CDR1 WNHNN, CDR2 SYGVQD (reference sequence). CDR3 loop: CASSGGLAGYYEQYF. The CDR3 DNA reads TGCGCCAGCAGTGGAGGACTAGCGGGTTACTACGAGCAGTACTTC.

The V call is TRBV18, the J call TRBJ2-3, with D perhaps TRBD1 or TRBD2 (5 bases each). Looked up from germline, CDR1 is KGHSH and CDR2 is LQKENI. The ends were cut back, 3 bases at V and 2 bases at J, with 15 bases in the middle. The CDR3 sequence is 16 residues long. As DNA, the CDR3 is TGTGCCAGCTCACCGTCCCGGGACCCCAACACAGATACGCAGTATTTT. It yields the protein CASSPSRDPNTDTQYF. Drawing the rest from reference TRBV18 and TRBJ2-3, the complete variable domain is NAGVMQNPRHLVRRRGQEARLRCSPMKGHSHVYWYRQLPEEGLKFMVYLQKENIIDESGMPKERFSAEFPKEGPSILRIQQVVRGDSAAYFCASSPSRDPNTDTQYFGPGTRLTVL.

V is TRBV28 and J is TRBJ1-6; D remains ambiguous. V lost 7 bases and J 7 bases, leaving 8 bases between the germline ends. Germline V gene data show CDR1 as MDHEN and CDR2 as SYDVKM. The CDR3 has 12 residues. The CDR3 spells CASTAGNSPLHF. CDR3 sequence (DNA): TGTGCCAGCACCGCAGGAAATTCACCCCTCCACTTT.

This sequence joins TRBV18 and TRBJ1-1; 7 bases match TRBD1. V shed 3 bases, J shed 3 bases, and the junction held 1 base outside the gene matches. Per the germline V gene, CDR1 is KGHSH and CDR2 is LQKENI. The CDR3 is 13 residues long. In nucleotides, the CDR3 is TGTGCCAGCTCACCCAGGGGGGACACTGAAGCTTTCTTT. It specifies CASSPRGDTEAFF. Full variable domain (outside the CDR3, taken from reference TRBV18 and TRBJ1-1): NAGVMQNPRHLVRRRGQEARLRCSPMKGHSHVYWYRQLPEEGLKFMVYLQKENIIDESGMPKERFSAEFPKEGPSILRIQQVVRGDSAAYFCASSPRGDTEAFFGQGTRLTVV.

V and J are TRBV4-1 and TRBJ1-5; D might be TRBD1 (5 bases). Germline-derived CDR1 and CDR2 are MGHRA and YSYEKL. The CDR3 is made up of 17 amino acids. Trimming removed 0 bases from V and 0 bases from J, with 12 bases in between. CDR3 bases: TGCGCCAGCAGCCAAGATTATCCGGGGGATAGCAATCAGCCCCAGCATTTT. Its translation is CASSQDYPGDSNQPQHF.

Note on this clone: Other nucleotide sequences from this sample produce the same CDR3. In nucleotides, the CDR3 is TGTGCCAGCAGCTTAAATCGAGTCTACGAGCAGTACTTC. Residues: CASSLNRVYEQYF. The chain is built from TRBV7-2 and TRBJ2-7; D unresolved. Germline CDR1 reads SGHTA; CDR2 reads FQGNSA. The CDR3 has 13 residues. Between the trimmed V and J ends, which lost 2 bases and 3 bases, there was a span of 8 bases. Together with reference TRBV7-2 and TRBJ2-7, the CDR3 gives the full variable domain: GAGVSQSPSNKVTEKGKDVELRCDPISGHTALYWYRQSLGQGLEFLIYFQGNSAPDKSGLPSDRFSAERTGGSVSTLTIQRTQQEDSAVYLCASSLNRVYEQYFGPGTRLTVT.

V is TRBV15 and J is TRBJ2-4; tentatively, D is TRBD1 (5 bases). With 0 bases removed from V and 3 bases from J, the gap between germline ends came to 9 bases. Germline CDR1 LNHNV, CDR2 YYDKDF (reference sequence). The CDR3 consists of 15 residues. The CDR3 nucleotides are TGTGCCACCAGCAGAGAAGGGGTGGACAAAAACATTCAGTACTTC. Residues: CATSREGVDKNIQYF.

The chain couples TRBV29-1 to TRBJ1-1; D ambiguous. The CDR3 extends over 12 amino acids. CDR1 and CDR2 from the germline V gene are SQVTM and ANQGSEA. With 7 bases removed from V and 5 bases from J, the gap between germline ends came to 14 bases. DNA of the CDR3: TGCAGCGGCAAACGCGGGGATACTGAAGCTTTCTTT. This encodes CSGKRGDTEAFF. The entire variable domain, with the rest obtained from reference TRBV29-1 and TRBJ1-1, is as follows: SAVISQKPSRDICQRGTSLTIQCQVDSQVTMMFWYRQQPGQSLTLIATANQGSEATYESGFVIDKFPISRPNLTFSTLTVSNMSPEDSSIYLCSGKRGDTEAFFGQGTRLTVV.

The chain employs TRBV7-2 and TRBJ2-7; the match to TRBD2 covers 7 bases. The CDR3 spans 14 residues. CDR1 is SGHTA and CDR2 is FQGNSA in the germline V gene. With 3 bases clipped from V and 3 bases from J, the junction kept 5 bases outside the gene matches. CDR3 DNA sequence: TGTGCCAGCAGCTTGGGGGGGAGCTACTACGAGCAGTACTTC. This codes for CASSLGGSYYEQYF.

The gene calls are TRBV5-1 and TRBJ2-2; 12 bases align to TRBD2. Germline V gene data show CDR1 as SGHRS and CDR2 as YFSETQ. V was pared by 4 bases and J by 6 bases, with 10 bases of the junction left unmatched. There are 17 residues in the CDR3. The CDR3 here is CASSPYVLAGGSGELFF. The CDR3 region has the DNA TGCGCCAGCAGCCCGTATGTCCTAGCGGGAGGGTCCGGGGAGCTGTTTTTT.

This chain uses TRBV10-2 with TRBJ1-1; possibly TRBD1 for D (5 bases). Germline CDR1 reads WSHSY; CDR2 reads SAAADI. The V and J ends lost 6 bases and 6 bases respectively, with 29 bases between them. The CDR3 extends over 18 amino acids. The CDR3 DNA is TGCGCCAGCAGAGGGCCCCCAGGGTCGGAGGTTTCTGGGGCTGAAGCTTTCTTT. It translates to CASRGPPGSEVSGAEAFF.

This chain uses TRBV6-1 with TRBJ2-7, with D perhaps given as TRBD1 or TRBD2 (6 bases each). V shed 2 bases and J shed 1 base, with 15 bases lying between them. Germline V lookup: CDR1 MNHNS, CDR2 SASEGT. The CDR3 contains 16 residues. CDR3 amino acids: CASSERGGGWSYEQYF. The DNA of the CDR3 is TGTGCCAGCAGTGAACGAGGAGGGGGTTGGTCCTACGAGCAGTACTTC.

This chain links TRBV19 with TRBJ1-6, with a weak D call TRBD1 (6 bases). Trimming removed 7 bases at V and 2 bases at J, with 12 bases between. The germline CDR1 and CDR2 sequences are LNHDA and SQIVND (reference sequence). There are 15 residues in the CDR3. CDR3 bases: TGTGCCAGTATCGAAACAGGGACCTATAATTCACCCCTCCACTTT. Translation: CASIETGTYNSPLHF.

The rearrangement uses TRBV2 and TRBJ2-3, with TRBD2 as a possible D gene (6 bases). The length of the CDR3 is 14 residues. CDR1 and CDR2 (germline): SNHLY, FYNNEI. Trimming took 5 bases from V and 4 from J, leaving 13 bases between them. DNA for the CDR3: TGTGCCAGCAGTCCTTGGGACTTACCAGATACGCAGTATTTT. It encodes CASSPWDLPDTQYF. Looking up the rest from reference TRBV2 and TRBJ2-3 gives the full variable domain: EPEVTQTPSHQVTQMGQEVILRCVPISNHLYFYWYRQILGQKVEFLVSFYNNEISEKSEIFDDQFSVERPDGSNFTLKIRSTKLEDSAMYFCASSPWDLPDTQYFGPGTRLTVL.

The chain employs TRBV10-3 and TRBJ2-1; a possible D gene is TRBD1 (6 bases). The CDR3 consists of 12 residues. The germline V gene encodes CDR1 ENHRY and CDR2 SYGVKD. The ends were cut back, 8 bases at V and 6 bases at J, with 11 bases in the middle. The CDR3 nucleotides read TGTGCCATCTCGACAGGTACCAATGAGCAGTTCTTC. This gives the protein CAISTGTNEQFF.

V gene TRBV27 combines with J gene TRBJ1-1; 11 bases match TRBD1. V was clipped by 6 bases and J by 6 bases; unmatched bases: 9. Per germline, CDR1 MNHEY and CDR2 SMNVEV (reference sequence). The CDR3 consists of 15 residues. CDR3 nucleotide sequence: TGTGCCAGCAGCACCCTTGGGACAGGGGGGTCTGAAGCTTTCTTT. This codes for CASSTLGTGGSEAFF.

V gene TRBV10-3 combines with J gene TRBJ2-2; 8 bases agree with TRBD2. V was clipped by 8 bases and J by 5 bases; unmatched bases: 10. Germline lookup yields CDR1 ENHRY and CDR2 SYGVKD. The CDR3 loop spans 15 amino acids. This CDR3 reads CAISGSGGGTGELFF. The CDR3 nucleotides are TGTGCCATCTCGGGGTCCGGCGGGGGGACCGGGGAGCTGTTTTTT.

The rearrangement uses TRBV5-1 and TRBJ2-2; D is unresolved. The germline V and J ends were trimmed by 8 bases and 7 bases, with 15 bases remaining between them. CDR1 and CDR2 (germline): SGHRS, YFSETQ. The CDR3 has 13 amino acids. The chain's CDR3 is CASHFFMGGELFF. The DNA of the CDR3 is TGCGCCAGTCATTTCTTTATGGGCGGGGAGCTGTTTTTT.

The J gene is TRBJ2-5, the V gene TRBV5-1; no clear D gene. V shed 0 bases and J shed 4 bases, with 7 bases lying between them. Germline lookup yields CDR1 SGHRS and CDR2 YFSETQ. The CDR3 has 13 amino acids. CDR3 sequence reads: CASSLGVIETQYF. CDR3 sequence (DNA): TGCGCCAGCAGCTTGGGAGTGATAGAGACCCAGTACTTC.